The source of this T cell receptor beta chain is a study of T cells in localized non-small cell lung cancer. This clone was detected a few times. Its antigen is as yet unknown. The method was immunoSEQ multiplex PCR; TCRdb's version includes in-frame clones alone and lacks a portion of them. The data hold tens of thousands of clones, with 65% to 85% observed a single time. Study-level results: Peak T cell clonality was found in uninvolved adjacent lung, exceeding tumor. Appearance in adjacent lung was seen for a median approximately 59 of the top 100 tumor clones. Analysis by sequencing included only one tumor region, so heterogeneity remains possible.

The CDR3 contains 12 residues. V lost 0 bases and J lost 13, with 12 bases in between. Germline values: CDR1 ENHRY, CDR2 SYGVKD. The receptor was derived from a man aged 35-75 years with stage II lung adenocarcinoma. V usage is TRBV10-3 and J usage is TRBJ1-2; TRBD1 might be the D (6 bases). This material consisted of PBMCs, taken before any cancer treatment. The CDR3 nucleotides are TGTGCCATCAGTGAGTCGGGGGCAGGGTCCACCTTC. Its translation: CAISESGAGSTF.